Included here is one T cell receptor (beta chain) sequence, with context. Its antigen is as yet unknown. The record originates from a study of shared clonotypes between healthy human individuals. General study findings and limits: Clonotypes shared by all four sorted-subset donors had higher generation probabilities than non-shared clonotypes.

Germline CDR1 SGHAT, CDR2 FQNNGV. The CDR3 covers 16 residues. V dropped 3 bases and J dropped 2 bases, with 16 bases sitting between them. The assay was immunoSEQ multiplex PCR, and TCRdb's table has in-frame clones only and misses some. The sample includes roughly 400,000 clones, 96% of them seen just once. The genes are TRBV11-2 and TRBJ2-5, with TRBD2 as a possible D gene (6 bases). The specimen sequenced was memory CD8+ T cells sorted from blood. The subset here: CD45RO+ cells pooled with CCR7-negative TemRA cells. The TCR originated in a man aged 25 to 45 in good health. The CDR3 spells CASSFKGREPQETQYF. The DNA for the CDR3 is TGTGCCAGCAGCTTCAAAGGCCGGGAGCCTCAAGAGACCCAGTACTTC.